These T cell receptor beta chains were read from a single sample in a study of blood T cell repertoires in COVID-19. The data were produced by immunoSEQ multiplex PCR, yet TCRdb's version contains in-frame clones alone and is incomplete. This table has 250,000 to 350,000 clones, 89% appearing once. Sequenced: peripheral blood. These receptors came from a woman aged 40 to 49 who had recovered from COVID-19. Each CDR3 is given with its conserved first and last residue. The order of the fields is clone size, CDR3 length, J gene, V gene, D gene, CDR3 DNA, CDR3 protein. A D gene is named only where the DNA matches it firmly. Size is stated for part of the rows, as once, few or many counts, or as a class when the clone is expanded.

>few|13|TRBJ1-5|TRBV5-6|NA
TGTGCCAGCAGCTCAACCCCGGATCAGCCCCAGCATTTT
CASSSTPDQPQHF
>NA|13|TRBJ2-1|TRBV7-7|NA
TGTGCCAGCAGCTCAGGGATTTACAATGAGCAGTTCTTC
CASSSGIYNEQFF
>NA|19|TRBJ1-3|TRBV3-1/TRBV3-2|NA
TGTGCCAGCAGCCAAGATTCGGTAGCGATTGCGACTTCTGGAAACACCATATATTTT
CASSQDSVAIATSGNTIYF
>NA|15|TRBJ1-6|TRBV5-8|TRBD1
TGTGCCAGCAGCGTCGCCGGGACAGGGTCTTCACCCCTCCACTTT
CASSVAGTGSSPLHF
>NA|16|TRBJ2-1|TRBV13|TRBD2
TGTGCCAGCAGCTCAATAACCGGGACTAGCAGAAATGAGCAGTTCTTC
CASSSITGTSRNEQFF
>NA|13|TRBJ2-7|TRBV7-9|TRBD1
TGTGCCAGCAACCCTGGACAGGGAGGAGAGCAGTACTTC
CASNPGQGGEQYF
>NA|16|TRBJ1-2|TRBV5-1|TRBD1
TGCGCCAGCAGCGGGGACAGTCCCTCAGCTAACTATGGCTACACCTTC
CASSGDSPSANYGYTF
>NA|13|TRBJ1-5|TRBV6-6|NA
TGTGCCAGCACCCCCGGGATGAGGCAGCCCCAGCATTTT
CASTPGMRQPQHF
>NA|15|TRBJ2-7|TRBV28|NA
TGTGCCAGCAGTTTATCGCCGGACAATACTTACGAGCAGTACTTC
CASSLSPDNTYEQYF
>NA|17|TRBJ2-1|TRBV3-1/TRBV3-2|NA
TGTGCCAGCAGCCAAGATTGGGTCCCCGGGTCCTACAATGAGCAGTTCTTC
CASSQDWVPGSYNEQFF
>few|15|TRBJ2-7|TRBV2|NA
TGTGCCATCACTGCCGTAACTAGTGATACCTACGAGCAGTACTTC
CAITAVTSDTYEQYF
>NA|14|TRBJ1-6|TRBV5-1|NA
TGCGCCAGCAGCTCAGGACAGCCTAATTCACCCCTCCACTTT
CASSSGQPNSPLHF
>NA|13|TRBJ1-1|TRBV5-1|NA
TGCGCCAGCAGCTTGGAGAGGTACACTGAAGCTTTCTTT
CASSLERYTEAFF
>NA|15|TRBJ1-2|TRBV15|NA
TGTGCCACCAGCACATCCCGGCAGGGGTTCGTTGGCTACACCTTC
CATSTSRQGFVGYTF
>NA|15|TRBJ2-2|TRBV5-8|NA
TGTGCCAGCAGCTTGGACAGCACGAACACCGGGGAGCTGTTTTTT
CASSLDSTNTGELFF
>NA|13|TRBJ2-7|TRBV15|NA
TGTGCCACCAGCAGAGAACCCCAGGGCGAGCAGTACTTC
CATSREPQGEQYF
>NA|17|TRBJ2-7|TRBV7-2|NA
TGTGCCAGCAGCTTAGCGGAGGGCGGCATCCGCCCCTACGAGCAGTACTTC
CASSLAEGGIRPYEQYF
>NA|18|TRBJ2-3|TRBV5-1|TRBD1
TGCGCCAGCAGCTCGGAGGAGGACAGGGGAGACCGGAGGGGTACGCAGTATTTT
CASSSEEDRGDRRGTQYF